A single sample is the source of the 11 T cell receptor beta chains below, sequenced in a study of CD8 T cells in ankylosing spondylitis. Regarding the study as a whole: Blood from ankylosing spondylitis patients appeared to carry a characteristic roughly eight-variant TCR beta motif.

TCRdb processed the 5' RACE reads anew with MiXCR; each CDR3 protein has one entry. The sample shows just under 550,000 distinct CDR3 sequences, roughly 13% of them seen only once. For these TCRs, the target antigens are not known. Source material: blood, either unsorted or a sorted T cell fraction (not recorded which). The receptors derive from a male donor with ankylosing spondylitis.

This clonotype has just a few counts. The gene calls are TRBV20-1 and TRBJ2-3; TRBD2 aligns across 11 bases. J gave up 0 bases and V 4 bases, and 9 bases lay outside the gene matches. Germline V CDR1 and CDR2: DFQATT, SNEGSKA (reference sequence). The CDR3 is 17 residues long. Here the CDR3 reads CSAIGTSGVPSTDTQYF. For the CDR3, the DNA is TGCAGTGCTATCGGGACTAGCGGAGTCCCTAGCACAGATACGCAGTATTTT.

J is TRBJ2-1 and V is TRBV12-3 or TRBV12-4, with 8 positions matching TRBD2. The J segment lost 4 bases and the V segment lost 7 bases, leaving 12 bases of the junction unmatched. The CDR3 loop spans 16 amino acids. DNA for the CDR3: TGTGCCAGCACCATGACGACTAGCGCCGATTACAATGAGCAGTTCTTC. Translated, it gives CASTMTTSADYNEQFF.

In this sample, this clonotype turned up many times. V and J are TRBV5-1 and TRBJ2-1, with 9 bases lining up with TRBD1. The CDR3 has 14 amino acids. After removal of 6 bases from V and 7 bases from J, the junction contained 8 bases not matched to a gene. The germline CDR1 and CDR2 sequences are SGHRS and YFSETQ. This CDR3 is CASTWDRVGNEQFF. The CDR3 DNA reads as TGCGCCAGCACCTGGGACAGGGTGGGGAATGAGCAGTTCTTC.

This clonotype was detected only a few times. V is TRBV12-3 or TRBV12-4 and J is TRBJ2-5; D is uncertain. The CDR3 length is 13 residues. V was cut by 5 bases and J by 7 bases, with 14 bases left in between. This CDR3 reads CASSAREAGTQYF. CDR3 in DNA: TGTGCCAGCAGTGCTAGGGAAGCAGGGACCCAGTACTTC.

The CDR3 nucleotides read TGTGCCAGCAAGGGGGTCAGGTACAATGAGCAGTTCTTC. Its translation: CASKGVRYNEQFF. The rearrangement links TRBV4-2 to TRBJ2-1; tentative D call: TRBD1 (6 bases). CDR1 and CDR2 from the germline V gene are LGHNA and YNFKEQ. This CDR3 spans 13 amino acids. Trimming took 7 bases from V and 4 from J, leaving 11 bases between them.

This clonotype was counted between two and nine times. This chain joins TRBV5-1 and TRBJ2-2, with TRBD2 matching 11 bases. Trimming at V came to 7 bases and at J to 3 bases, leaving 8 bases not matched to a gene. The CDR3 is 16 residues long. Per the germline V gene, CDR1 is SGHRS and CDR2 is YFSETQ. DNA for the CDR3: TGCGCCAGCTCGTCGTTAGCGGGAGGGGACACCGGGGAGCTGTTTTTT. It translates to CASSSLAGGDTGELFF.

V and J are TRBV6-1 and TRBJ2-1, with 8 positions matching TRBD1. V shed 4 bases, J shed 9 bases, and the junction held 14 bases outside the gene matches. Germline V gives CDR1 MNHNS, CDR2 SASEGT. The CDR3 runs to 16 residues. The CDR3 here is CASSGNDRGPLGEQFF. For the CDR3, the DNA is TGTGCCAGCAGTGGGAACGACAGGGGCCCCCTAGGTGAGCAGTTCTTC.

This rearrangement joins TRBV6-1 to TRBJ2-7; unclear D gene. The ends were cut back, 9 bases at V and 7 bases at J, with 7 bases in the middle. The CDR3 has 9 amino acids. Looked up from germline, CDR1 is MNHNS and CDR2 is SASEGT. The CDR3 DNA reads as TGTGCCAGACGAAGGGAGCAGTACGTC. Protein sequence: CARRREQYV.

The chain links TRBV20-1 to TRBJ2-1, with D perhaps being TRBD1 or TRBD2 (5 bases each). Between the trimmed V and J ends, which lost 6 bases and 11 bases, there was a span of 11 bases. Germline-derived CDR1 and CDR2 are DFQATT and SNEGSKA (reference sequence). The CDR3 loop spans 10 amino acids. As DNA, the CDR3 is TGCAGTGCCCCGGTGGGACAGCAGTTCTTC. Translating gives CSAPVGQQFF.

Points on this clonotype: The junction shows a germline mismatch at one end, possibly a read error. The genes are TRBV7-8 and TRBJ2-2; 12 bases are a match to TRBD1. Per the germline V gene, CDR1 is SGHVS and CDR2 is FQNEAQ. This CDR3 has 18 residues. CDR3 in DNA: TGTGCCAGCAACTTACGCCGGGACAGGGGGCTGAGCACCGGGGAGCTGTTTTTT. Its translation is CASNLRRDRGLSTGELFF.

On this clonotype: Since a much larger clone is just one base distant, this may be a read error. The CDR3 DNA follows: TGTGCCAGCAGCACCGGGACAGGGGACACAGATACGCAGTATTTT. It specifies CASSTGTGDTDTQYF. This chain links TRBV6-1 with TRBJ2-3; 10 bases map to TRBD1. Germline loops: CDR1 MNHNS, CDR2 SASEGT. J gave up 2 bases and V 6 bases, and 5 bases lay outside the gene matches. This CDR3 is 15 amino acids long.